This T cell receptor beta chain was sequenced for a study of post-analysis software for immune sequencing data. About the research overall: Disease trajectories encompassed relapsing-remitting, secondary progressive and progressive-relapsing multiple sclerosis. General observations from the study: Significantly lower normalized Chao1 diversity was seen in multiple sclerosis patients than in controls. F-measure co-clustering was strong for batch-matched samples. Patients used roughly five TRBV segments, including TRBV5-6, TRBV5-1 and TRBV20-1, more often than controls.

The CDR3 has 15 amino acids. Germline V gene sequence: CDR1 SGHNT, CDR2 YYREEE (reference sequence). Concerning this clonotype itself: What it binds is unknown. Sequence at one end of the junction differs from germline and may be a read error.

Unique molecular identifiers had been added to the TCR beta cDNA libraries. TCRdb re-derived calls from the PCR reads in MiXCR, one entry per CDR3 protein. The sample comprises about 820,000 distinct CDR3 sequences, approximately 57% of which are singletons, and over 4% rests with the top ten. The chain uses TRBV5-4 and TRBJ2-5, with TRBD2 matching 7 bases. Sequenced material: blood. The receptor was isolated from a girl aged 5-17 years with multiple sclerosis. CDR3 bases: TGTGCCAGCAACTTGGTGACGGGGAGGGGAGAGACCCAGTACTTC. This encodes CASNLVTGRGETQYF. Full variable domain (remainder filled in from reference TRBV5-4 and TRBJ2-5): ETGVTQSPTHLIKTRGQQVTLRCSSQSGHNTVSWYQQALGQGPQFIFQYYREEENGRGNFPPRFSGLQFPNYSSELNVNALELDDSALYLCASNLVTGRGETQYFGPGTRLLVL.